These T cell receptor beta chains were read from a single sample in a study of blood T cell repertoires in COVID-19. Using immunoSEQ multiplex PCR, the repertoire was profiled, and TCRdb retains in-frame clones only, with some absent. The top ten hold 1.9% of the sample, which has about 320,000 clones, 85% seen once. Source material: PBMCs or T cells enriched from blood (not recorded which). All receptors derive from a woman in her 30s who had been exposed to COVID-19. Each CDR3 is given with its conserved first and last residue. D genes are given only for firm matches. Clone size, where shown, is once, few, many, or a class for clones that have expanded.

clone_size d_call j_call v_call cdr3_nt cdr3_aa
. . TRBJ2-7 TRBV7-9 TGTGCCAGCAGCTTCCCAGGAGGCAACGAGCAGTACTTC CASSFPGGNEQYF
. . TRBJ2-1 TRBV5-1 TGCGCCAGCAGCTTGGCCGCGAATGAGCAGTTCTTC CASSLAANEQFF
. . TRBJ1-1 TRBV5-5 TGTGCCAGCAGCGCGCCGCGACAACTGAACACTGAAGCTTTCTTT CASSAPRQLNTEAFF
. TRBD1 TRBJ1-6 TRBV7-9 TGTGCCAGCAGCTCTACAGGGGGTTATTCACCCCTCCACTTT CASSSTGGYSPLHF
. . TRBJ1-5 TRBV6-2/TRBV6-3 TGTGCCAGCAGTCATCAGGATAGCAATCAGCCCCAGCATTTT CASSHQDSNQPQHF
. TRBD2 TRBJ2-7 TRBV11-1 TGTGCCAGCAGCTTCATAGCGGGAGGGGAGCAGTACTTC CASSFIAGGEQYF
few . TRBJ2-4 TRBV27 TGTGCCAGCACCTTCCAGGCACCCTCCCCCGCGGCCAAAAACATTCAGTACTTC CASTFQAPSPAAKNIQYF
. . TRBJ1-1 TRBV27 TGTGCCAGCCAGAAGGGACACATCATGAACACTGAAGCTTTCTTT CASQKGHIMNTEAFF
. . TRBJ1-1 TRBV7-2 TGTGCCAGCAGCTTAAAGTGGGGGGGGAACACTGAAGCTTTCTTT CASSLKWGGNTEAFF
. TRBD2 TRBJ2-1 TRBV5-8 TGTGCCAGCAGCTTGGGACTAGCGGGTTCACGTGAGCAGTTCTTC CASSLGLAGSREQFF
. TRBD2 TRBJ2-3 TRBV7-9 TGTGCCAGCAGCCCGGGCTTGGGCGGGGGGATTTCGCAGTATTTT CASSPGLGGGISQYF
. TRBD2 TRBJ2-1 TRBV10-3 TGTGCCACAAAACTAGCGGGAGAATATAATGAGCAGTTCTTC CATKLAGEYNEQFF
. . TRBJ1-2 TRBV30 TGTGCCTGGAGTAGGCTTTACGGGACTAACTATGGCTACACCTTC CAWSRLYGTNYGYTF
. . TRBJ2-3 TRBV9 TGTGCCAGCAGCGTAGTGCCCGGACAATCAGATACGCAGTATTTT CASSVVPGQSDTQYF
. . TRBJ1-6 TRBV19 TGTGCCAGTAGCTCTAATTCACCCCTCCACTTT CASSSNSPLHF
. TRBD1 TRBJ2-5 TRBV7-8 TGTGCCAGCAGCTTGGCCGGGACAGGGCAAGAGACCCAGTACTTC CASSLAGTGQETQYF
. . TRBJ2-3 TRBV2 TGTGCCAGTACTAGGGATACGCAGTATTTT CASTRDTQYF
. TRBD1 TRBJ2-1 TRBV28 TGTGCCAGCAGTTACTCGTCGTTGGGACAGGGGTTCTTC CASSYSSLGQGFF
. . TRBJ2-7 TRBV10-3 TGTGCCATCAGTGACGGCGGAAAGACGGAGAACTACGAGCAGTACTTC CAISDGGKTENYEQYF
. . TRBJ1-2 TRBV19 TGTGCCAGTAGTATGGTGGCGGCAAACTATGGCTACACCTTC CASSMVAANYGYTF
. . TRBJ1-1 TRBV9 TGTGCCAGCAGCGTAGTCAGAGAGGACACTGAAGCTTTCTTT CASSVVREDTEAFF
. . TRBJ2-1 TRBV12-5 TGTGCTAGTGGTTTGTCAGGGTCCGACTCCTACAATGAGCAGTTCTTC CASGLSGSDSYNEQFF
. . TRBJ2-1 TRBV7-6 TGTGCCAGCAGCCTCGGAGTTACCGAGCAGTTCTTC CASSLGVTEQFF
. . TRBJ1-1 TRBV4-1 TGCGCCAGCAGCCAAGACGCAGGAGGGAACACTGAAGCTTTCTTT CASSQDAGGNTEAFF
. . TRBJ1-2 TRBV28 TGTGCCAGCAGCCTGAGAAGTTCGAAGAACTATGGCTACACCTTC CASSLRSSKNYGYTF
few TRBD2 TRBJ2-1 TRBV7-9 TGTGCCAGCAGGCCTAGCGGAGGAGACCCCTGGTTCTTC CASRPSGGDPWFF